Reported below is one T cell receptor beta chain. The antigen is unknown. These data come from a study of tumor-infiltrating lymphocytes in localized non-small cell lung cancer. In the study overall: From each patient, both tumor and uninvolved lung, non-adjacent to tumor, were sampled. General observations from the study: No link was found between tumor T-cell fraction and recurrence-free survival.

V lost 6 bases, J lost 3 bases, and 6 bases stayed unmatched. The CDR3 loop spans 14 amino acids. The V gene's germline CDR1 is LNHDA and CDR2 SQIVND (reference sequence). Sequenced by immunoSEQ multiplex PCR; TCRdb stores in-frame clones only, minus some. The sample comprises 25,000 to 30,000 clones, 75% to 90% of which are singletons, and around 2% rests with the top ten. The receptor was derived from a human donor with non-small cell lung cancer. V usage is TRBV19 and J usage is TRBJ1-2; 8 bases agree with TRBD1. Sequencing used lung tumor tissue. The chain's CDR3 is CASRGPGGYYGYTF. In DNA, the CDR3 is TGTGCCAGTAGGGGGCCAGGGGGCTACTATGGCTACACCTTC.